What follows are 17 T cell receptor beta chains derived from one specimen sequenced in a study of blood T cell repertoires in COVID-19. Clones were read by immunoSEQ multiplex PCR, and TCRdb kept only the in-frame ones, dropping some. Of about 330,000 clones listed, around nine tenths are singletons. The sequenced material came from PBMCs or T cells enriched from blood (not recorded which). These receptors all come from a woman in her thirties who had recovered from COVID-19.

The chain uses TRBV10-2 and TRBJ1-2; 8 nucleotides agree with TRBD1. V was clipped by 5 bases and J by 0 bases; unmatched bases: 2. Germline-derived CDR1 and CDR2 are WSHSY and SAAADI. There are 14 residues in the CDR3. Here the CDR3 DNA reads TGCGCCAGCAGTAAGACAGGGGCTAACTATGGCTACACCTTC. This gives the protein CASSKTGANYGYTF.

This chain joins TRBV5-6 and TRBJ1-4; no firm D call. Germline CDR1 reads SGHDT; CDR2 reads YYEEEE. V gave up 4 bases and J gave up 3 bases, with 13 bases separating them. The CDR3 extends over 15 amino acids. CDR3 residues: CASSLPGEANEKLFF. CDR3 nucleotides: TGTGCCAGCAGCCTCCCGGGAGAGGCTAATGAAAAACTGTTTTTT.

This clone was counted between two and nine times. This CDR3 is CASSVDGTTTGTIYF. In DNA form, the CDR3 reads TGTGCCAGCAGCGTAGATGGGACAACAACGGGGACCATATATTTT. The chain carries TRBV9 and TRBJ1-3; TRBD1 is a possible D gene (6 bases). Germline V CDR1 and CDR2: SGDLS, YYNGEE. The CDR3 runs to 15 residues. V lost 0 bases and J 10 bases, leaving 17 bases between the germline ends. The variable domain in full, with the rest retrieved from reference TRBV9 and TRBJ1-3, is DSGVTQTPKHLITATGQRVTLRCSPRSGDLSVYWYQQSLDQGLQFLIQYYNGEERAKGNILERFSAQQFPDLHSELNLSSLELGDSALYFCASSVDGTTTGTIYFGEGSWLTVV.

CDR3 bases: TGTGCCAGCAGTGAAAGGGAGATGAACACTGAAGCTTTCTTT. This encodes CASSEREMNTEAFF. This sequence joins TRBV2 and TRBJ1-1; D gene uncertain. The germline V gene encodes CDR1 SNHLY and CDR2 FYNNEI. CDR3 size: 14 residues. Trimming pared 2 bases from V and 0 bases from J, leaving 7 bases between. The whole variable domain, filled in from reference TRBV2 and TRBJ1-1, reads EPEVTQTPSHQVTQMGQEVILRCVPISNHLYFYWYRQILGQKVEFLVSFYNNEISEKSEIFDDQFSVERPDGSNFTLKIRSTKLEDSAMYFCASSEREMNTEAFFGQGTRLTVV.

The rearrangement uses TRBV29-1 and TRBJ2-7; D is uncertain. The CDR3 is 11 amino acids. From germline, CDR1 is SQVTM and CDR2 ANQGSEA. Trimming took 4 bases from V and 3 from J, leaving 7 bases between them. The CDR3 DNA reads as TGCAGCGTTGGATCAGTCTACGAGCAGTACTTC. Amino acid sequence: CSVGSVYEQYF.

V is TRBV6-4 and J is TRBJ1-5; D unclear. CDR3 length: 13 amino acids. Deletions cut 2 bases from V and 6 bases from J, with 8 bases between. The germline CDR1 and CDR2 sequences are MRHNA and SNTAGT. CDR3 amino acids: CASSDEAGQPQHF. The CDR3 nucleotides are TGTGCCAGCAGTGACGAGGCGGGTCAGCCCCAGCATTTT.

The chain has TRBV15 and TRBJ1-2; 7 bases align to TRBD1. The V and J ends lost 5 bases and 4 bases, in that order; junction bases with no gene match: 13. This CDR3 has 16 residues. Per germline, CDR1 LNHNV and CDR2 YYDKDF (reference sequence). As DNA, the CDR3 is TGTGCCACCAGCGTTCGACAGGGTCTAGGGACCTATGGCTACACCTTC. This gives the protein CATSVRQGLGTYGYTF.

The rearrangement joins TRBV12-5 to TRBJ2-3; 8 nucleotides match TRBD1. Trimming at V came to 6 bases and at J to 5 bases, leaving 10 bases not matched to a gene. This CDR3 is 15 amino acids long. CDR1 and CDR2 from the germline V gene are LGHNT and FRNRAP. This chain's CDR3 is CASGQAWTGQDTQYF. The CDR3 DNA is TGTGCTAGTGGCCAAGCGTGGACAGGGCAAGATACGCAGTATTTT.

CDR3 region: CASSLQLYGYTF. CDR3 in DNA: TGTGCCAGCAGTTTGCAACTTTATGGCTACACCTTC. The rearrangement uses TRBV28 and TRBJ1-2; D gene uncertain. Between the trimmed V and J ends, which lost 3 bases and 5 bases, there was a span of 7 bases. Per germline, CDR1 MDHEN and CDR2 SYDVKM. The CDR3 covers 12 residues.

This clone has more than one count but fewer than ten. Written as DNA, the CDR3 is TGTGCTAGTGGCAGGGACTTCTACGAGCAGTACTTC. Translation: CASGRDFYEQYF. The V and J genes are TRBV12-5 and TRBJ2-7; D is perhaps TRBD2 (6 bases). Germline-derived CDR1 and CDR2 are LGHNT and FRNRAP. CDR3 length: 12 residues. V was clipped by 6 bases and J by 3 bases, with 9 bases between them. Using reference TRBV12-5 and TRBJ2-7 for the parts outside the CDR3, the full variable domain is DARVTQTPRHKVTEMGQEVTMRCQPILGHNTVFWYRQTMMQGLELLAYFRNRAPLDDSGMPKDRFSAEMPDATLATLKIQPSEPRDSAVYFCASGRDFYEQYFGPGTRLTVT.

This chain joins TRBV18 and TRBJ1-2, with a possible D match to TRBD1 (5 bases). Trimming pared 4 bases from V and 6 bases from J, leaving 9 bases between. The CDR3 sequence is 12 residues long. Germline V lookup: CDR1 KGHSH, CDR2 LQKENI. In nucleotides, the CDR3 is TGTGCCAGCTCACAGGGGTTCGATGGCTACACCTTC. It encodes CASSQGFDGYTF.

This clone was detected a few times. The chain joins TRBV2 to TRBJ2-1; 11 nucleotides line up with TRBD2. The CDR3 runs to 15 residues. The ends lost 4 bases at V and 8 bases at J; junction bases unmatched: 7. The germline CDR1 and CDR2 sequences are SNHLY and FYNNEI. CDR3 protein: CASSVLAGGGYEQFF. The CDR3 DNA reads TGTGCCAGCAGTGTTCTAGCGGGGGGAGGCTATGAGCAGTTCTTC. Complete variable domain (other parts from reference TRBV2 and TRBJ2-1): EPEVTQTPSHQVTQMGQEVILRCVPISNHLYFYWYRQILGQKVEFLVSFYNNEISEKSEIFDDQFSVERPDGSNFTLKIRSTKLEDSAMYFCASSVLAGGGYEQFFGPGTRLTVL.

The chain employs TRBV6-5 and TRBJ1-6; D gene unclear. Trimming pared 8 bases from V and 7 bases from J, leaving 9 bases between. This CDR3 has 12 residues. Germline V lookup: CDR1 MNHEY, CDR2 SVGAGI. The CDR3 DNA reads TGTGCCAGCTCTAGAGGGAATTCACCCCTCCACTTT. Translating gives CASSRGNSPLHF.

A few counts support this clone. The chain is built from TRBV7-3 and TRBJ2-1; D not resolved. Trimming stripped 1 base from V and 6 bases from J, with 7 bases between. CDR1 is SGHTA, CDR2 FQGTGA, per germline. The CDR3 runs to 13 residues. The DNA of the CDR3 is TGTGCCAGCAGCTTAATAGCTGGCAATGAGCAGTTCTTC. This encodes CASSLIAGNEQFF.

This rearrangement joins TRBV9 to TRBJ1-3; D not certain. Trimming shortened V by 4 bases and J by 7 bases, and 18 bases separated the two germline ends. The CDR3 has 15 residues. The V gene's germline CDR1 is SGDLS and CDR2 YYNGEE. The CDR3 DNA is TGTGCCAGCAGCCTAGGCCCCCGAAGCCCCAACACCATATATTTT. Translation: CASSLGPRSPNTIYF.

This rearrangement joins TRBV29-1 to TRBJ1-2, with TRBD1 identical over 7 bases. Trimming cost V 8 bases and J 8 bases; bases outside gene matches: 14. Germline CDR1 is SQVTM and CDR2 is ANQGSEA. CDR3 length: 13 residues. CDR3 protein: CSSNRGPSGGYTF. The CDR3 DNA reads as TGCAGCTCTAACAGGGGACCCTCAGGCGGCTACACCTTC.

This clone showed up just a few times. V usage is TRBV14 and J usage is TRBJ1-1; a possible D gene is TRBD1 (6 bases). Trimming stripped 4 bases from V and 4 bases from J, with 22 bases between. This CDR3 region has 17 residues. Germline values: CDR1 SGHDN, CDR2 FVKESK. CDR3 sequence (DNA): TGTGCCAGCAGCCCAACTCCGGGACAACCGTCGGTCACTGAAGCTTTCTTT. This codes for CASSPTPGQPSVTEAFF.